The 20 T cell receptor beta chains presented below share a single source sample, sequenced in a study of T cells in Graves' hyperthyroidism and ophthalmopathy. The CDR3 regions of TCR beta were amplified from RNA transcripts. An initial round of RT-PCR targeting the TCR CDR3 relied on the HTBI primer set. Using its own MiXCR run on the multiplex PCR reads, TCRdb lists one record per CDR3 protein. This table has about 350,000 distinct CDR3 sequences, roughly 14% appearing once. The sequenced material came from blood. Source of these receptors: a woman aged 25-40 years with Graves' hyperthyroidism.

This clonotype occurred a few times. The CDR3: CAWSLGSGNQETQYF. The CDR3 nucleotides are TGTGCCTGGAGTTTAGGTAGCGGGAACCAAGAGACCCAGTACTTC. The chain combines TRBV30 with TRBJ2-5, with TRBD2 matching 8 bases. This CDR3 contains 15 residues. CDR1 is GTSNPN, CDR2 SVGIG, per germline (reference sequence). J was trimmed by 0 bases and V by 2 bases; bases with no gene match: 5.

This clonotype was observed at least ten times. The chain couples TRBV5-6 to TRBJ2-3; TRBD1 or TRBD2 may be the D gene (5 bases each). The ends were cut back, 0 bases at V and 2 bases at J, with 10 bases in the middle. Germline V gene lookup returns CDR1 SGHDT and CDR2 YYEEEE. The CDR3 runs 15 residues. CDR3 bases: TGTGCCAGCAGCTTGGGGGGGATTGCCACAGATACGCAGTATTTT. Protein sequence: CASSLGGIATDTQYF.

This clonotype showed up just a few times. The V and J genes are TRBV2 and TRBJ1-3; 9 positions match TRBD1. V was pared by 7 bases and J by 6 bases, with 22 bases of the junction left unmatched. The CDR3 contains 19 residues. Germline V lookup: CDR1 SNHLY, CDR2 FYNNEI. CDR3 nucleotides: TGTGCCAGCACCTCCTTGGGACTCCCGGGACAGGGTTATGTAAACACCATATATTTT. Translation: CASTSLGLPGQGYVNTIYF.

This clonotype was detected ten times or more. The chain combines TRBV28 with TRBJ2-7; D is ambiguous. Per germline, CDR1 MDHEN and CDR2 SYDVKM. CDR3 length equals 15 residues. V dropped 3 bases and J dropped 5 bases, with 17 bases sitting between them. CDR3: CASSLGTVKRNEQYF. The CDR3 DNA is TGTGCCAGCAGTTTGGGTACAGTCAAGAGGAACGAGCAGTACTTC.

This clonotype showed up many times. This chain links TRBV6-2 or TRBV6-3 with TRBJ1-2, with a tentative D call TRBD1 (5 bases). The CDR3 covers 17 residues. Trimming left V 2 bases short and J 3 bases short, with 19 bases between. Germline values: CDR1 MNHEY, CDR2 SVGEGT. The CDR3 sequence is CASSYKGPSGRDYGYTF. As DNA, the CDR3 is TGTGCCAGCAGTTACAAAGGACCGTCGGGCAGGGACTATGGCTACACCTTC.

In this sample, this clonotype turned up many times. J is TRBJ1-4 and V is TRBV12-3 or TRBV12-4; D is ambiguous. The ends were cut back, 3 bases at V and 4 bases at J, with 21 bases in the middle. The CDR3 contains 18 residues. DNA of the CDR3: TGTGCCAGCAGTTTCCTTAACGCTCAGCGGAGGAATAATGAAAAACTGTTTTTT. This gives the protein CASSFLNAQRRNNEKLFF.

The chain is built from TRBV5-8 and TRBJ1-3; D possibly corresponds to TRBD1 (5 bases). The CDR3 is 15 amino acids. Germline V gene lookup returns CDR1 SGHTS and CDR2 YDEGEE. The germline V and J ends were trimmed by 3 bases and 6 bases, with 16 bases remaining between them. CDR3 loop: CASSSKRGFANTIYF. The DNA for the CDR3 is TGTGCCAGCAGCTCAAAACGGGGGTTCGCAAACACCATATATTTT.

This chain joins TRBV27 and TRBJ2-7, with 15 bases matching TRBD2. The CDR3 covers 15 residues. V shed 5 bases, J shed 9 bases, and the junction held 8 bases outside the gene matches. In germline, CDR1 is MNHEY, CDR2 SMNVEV (reference sequence). The CDR3 sequence is CASSVGLAGGGGQYF. The CDR3 nucleotides read TGTGCCAGCAGTGTGGGACTAGCGGGAGGCGGAGGGCAGTACTTC.

This clonotype was seen a few times. This rearrangement joins TRBV3-1 to TRBJ1-5, with D unclear. V lost 3 bases, J lost 5 bases, and 14 bases lay in between. Germline V gene sequence: CDR1 LGHDT, CDR2 YNNKEL (reference sequence). CDR3 length equals 15 residues. CDR3 nucleotides: TGTGCCAGCAGCCACGGAAACGGGAGGGATCAGCCCCAGCATTTT. The encoded protein is CASSHGNGRDQPQHF.

The rearrangement links TRBV27 to TRBJ2-5, with D possibly being TRBD1 or TRBD2 (6 bases each). The CDR3 length is 15 residues. Germline V gives CDR1 MNHEY, CDR2 SMNVEV (reference sequence). Trimming cost V 5 bases and J 4 bases, with 17 bases left between them. This CDR3 is CASSLGGVAGETQYF. CDR3 DNA sequence: TGTGCCAGCAGTCTCGGGGGCGTGGCGGGAGAGACCCAGTACTTC.

The table lists this clonotype with many counts. This chain links TRBV7-2 with TRBJ2-1; D might be TRBD1 (6 bases). Deletions cut 5 bases from V and 5 bases from J, with 16 bases between. Germline values: CDR1 SGHTA, CDR2 FQGNSA. The CDR3 spans 15 residues. The CDR3 nucleotides read TGTGCCAGCAGCCGAACAGGGCGCTCGGACAATGAGCAGTTCTTC. It translates to CASSRTGRSDNEQFF.

This clonotype was recorded at least ten times. The chain uses TRBV27 and TRBJ2-1; possible D gene TRBD2, 5 bases. CDR3 length: 13 residues. CDR1 is MNHEY and CDR2 is SMNVEV in the germline V gene (reference sequence). Trimming removed 8 bases at V and 7 bases at J, with 15 bases between. For the CDR3, the DNA is TGTGCCAGCTTCTCCGGGGAAGTTAATGAGCAGTTCTTC. Protein: CASFSGEVNEQFF.

The chain carries TRBV4-3 and TRBJ1-2; 8 positions match TRBD1. Unmatched junction bases numbered 11, after V lost 0 bases and J lost 8 bases. The CDR3 length is 16 residues. The germline gives CDR1 LGHNA, CDR2 YSLEER. In DNA form, the CDR3 reads TGCGCCAGCAGCCAAGATCCGACAGGGGAGGTGACCGGCTACACCTTC. Protein sequence: CASSQDPTGEVTGYTF.

This clonotype showed up many times. The rearrangement joins TRBV20-1 to TRBJ2-7; 7 bases are a match to TRBD1. The V gene's germline CDR1 is DFQATT and CDR2 SNEGSKA (reference sequence). This CDR3 has 13 amino acids. Trimming at V came to 5 bases and at J to 2 bases, leaving 6 bases not matched to a gene. CDR3 DNA: TGCAGTGCTGGCCGGACAGGCCCCTACGAGCAGTACTTC. This encodes CSAGRTGPYEQYF.

Ten or more counts support this clonotype. CDR3 sequence: CASSRDRPSYNEQFF. The CDR3 DNA reads TGTGCCAGCAGCCGGGACAGGCCCTCCTACAATGAGCAGTTCTTC. This chain joins TRBV11-2 and TRBJ2-1; 8 nucleotides match TRBD1. The CDR3 has 15 amino acids. Germline values: CDR1 SGHAT, CDR2 FQNNGV. V was pared by 5 bases and J by 0 bases, with 3 bases of the junction left unmatched.

The CDR3 loop is CASSPPLIAESYNEQFF. The CDR3 nucleotides read TGTGCCAGCTCACCACCGTTGATAGCGGAATCCTACAATGAGCAGTTCTTC. V gene TRBV18 combines with J gene TRBJ2-1; D is perhaps TRBD2 (6 bases). Germline CDR1 reads KGHSH; CDR2 reads LQKENI. V lost 0 bases to trimming and J lost 1 base, with 13 bases between them. The CDR3 extends over 17 amino acids.

This clonotype was recorded at least ten times. This chain joins TRBV7-9 and TRBJ2-3, with D perhaps TRBD2 (7 bases). Trimming removed 4 bases at V and 10 bases at J, with 27 bases between. From germline, CDR1 is SEHNR and CDR2 FQNEAQ (reference sequence). The CDR3 totals 17 residues. The chain's CDR3 is CASSSWRGSSGPGPQYF. The CDR3 DNA is TGTGCCAGCAGCTCCTGGAGGGGGTCTAGCGGACCCGGGCCGCAGTATTTT.

This clonotype was detected ten times or more. This chain uses TRBV7-9 with TRBJ2-7, with D hard to call. V gave up 5 bases and J gave up 4 bases, with 15 bases separating them. In germline, CDR1 is SEHNR, CDR2 FQNEAQ (reference sequence). This CDR3 contains 14 residues. Written as DNA, the CDR3 is TGTGCCAGCAGCGACCGTCGCCAGTCTTACGAGCAGTACTTC. Translation: CASSDRRQSYEQYF.

This clonotype has at least ten counts. The chain uses TRBV11-2 and TRBJ1-1; 7 nucleotides agree with TRBD1. The length of the CDR3 is 16 residues. The germline CDR1 and CDR2 sequences are SGHAT and FQNNGV. V was clipped by 5 bases and J by 6 bases; unmatched bases: 15. The CDR3 reads CASSPGPGGHSSEAFF. CDR3 nucleotides: TGTGCCAGCAGCCCCGGCCCAGGGGGACATAGTTCTGAAGCTTTCTTT.

This clonotype was detected ten times or more. The rearrangement joins TRBV12-3 or TRBV12-4 to TRBJ1-5; no clear D gene. The CDR3 length is 15 residues. Trimming pared 5 bases from V and 3 bases from J, leaving 14 bases between. CDR3 amino acids: CASSLRDTSNQPQHF. The CDR3 nucleotides read TGTGCCAGCAGTCTGAGAGACACCTCCAATCAGCCCCAGCATTTT.